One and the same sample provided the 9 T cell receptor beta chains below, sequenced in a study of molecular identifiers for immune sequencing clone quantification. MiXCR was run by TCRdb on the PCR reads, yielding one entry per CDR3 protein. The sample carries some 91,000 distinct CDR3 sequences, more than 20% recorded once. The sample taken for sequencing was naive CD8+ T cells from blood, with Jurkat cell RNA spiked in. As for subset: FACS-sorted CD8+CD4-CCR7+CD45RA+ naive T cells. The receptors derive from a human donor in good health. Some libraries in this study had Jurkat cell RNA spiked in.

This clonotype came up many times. The CDR3 DNA is TGTGCCAGTAGTATGGTACTAGATCAAGAGACCCAGTACTTC. The encoded protein is CASSMVLDQETQYF. V gene TRBV19 combines with J gene TRBJ2-5; TRBD2 might be the D (5 bases). V was trimmed by 3 bases and J by 2 bases, leaving 10 bases between them. This CDR3 has 14 amino acids. Germline values: CDR1 LNHDA, CDR2 SQIVND (reference sequence).

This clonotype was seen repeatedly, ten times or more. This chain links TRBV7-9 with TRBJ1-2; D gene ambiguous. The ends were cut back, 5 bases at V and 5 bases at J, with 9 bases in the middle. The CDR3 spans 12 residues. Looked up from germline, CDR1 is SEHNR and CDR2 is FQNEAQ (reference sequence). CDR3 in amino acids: CASSTTAYGYTF. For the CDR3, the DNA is TGTGCCAGCAGCACCACAGCGTATGGCTACACCTTC.

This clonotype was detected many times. CDR3 nucleotides: TGTGCCAGCCTCCTTATAGCGGGAGGATCCGAGCAGTACTTC. Translating it yields CASLLIAGGSEQYF. The chain is built from TRBV2 and TRBJ2-7, with 10 bases lining up with TRBD2. The trim removed 8 bases at V and 6 bases at J, leaving 10 bases unmatched. CDR1 and CDR2 from the germline V gene are SNHLY and FYNNEI. This CDR3 has 14 residues.

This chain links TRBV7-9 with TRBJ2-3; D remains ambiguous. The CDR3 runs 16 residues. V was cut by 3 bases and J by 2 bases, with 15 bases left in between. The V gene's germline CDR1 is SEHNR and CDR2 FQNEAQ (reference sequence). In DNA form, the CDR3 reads TGTGCCAGCAGCTTCGCTGGGCACCGACTCACAGATACGCAGTATTTT. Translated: CASSFAGHRLTDTQYF.

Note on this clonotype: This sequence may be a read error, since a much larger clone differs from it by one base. CDR3 sequence (DNA): TGTCCCAGCAGTTACGGCAGGGGAAATCAGCCCCAGCATTTT. Translation gives CPSSYGRGNQPQHF. The V gene is TRBV6-2 or TRBV6-3, the J gene TRBJ1-5; D perhaps matches TRBD1 (6 bases). Germline V gene data show CDR1 as MNHEY and CDR2 as SVGEGT. The CDR3 runs to 14 residues.

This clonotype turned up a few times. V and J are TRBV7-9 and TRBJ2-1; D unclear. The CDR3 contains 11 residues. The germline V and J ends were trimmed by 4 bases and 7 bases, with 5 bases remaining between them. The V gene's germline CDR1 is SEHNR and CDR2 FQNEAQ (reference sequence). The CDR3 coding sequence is TGTGCCAGCAGCTCCGGGAATGAGCAGTTCTTC. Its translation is CASSSGNEQFF.

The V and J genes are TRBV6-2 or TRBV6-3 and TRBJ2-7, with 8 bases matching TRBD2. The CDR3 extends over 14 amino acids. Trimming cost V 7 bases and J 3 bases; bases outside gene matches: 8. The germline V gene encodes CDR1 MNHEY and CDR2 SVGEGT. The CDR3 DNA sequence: TGTGCCAGCAAATCGACTAGCGTCGACTACGAGCAGTACTTC. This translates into CASKSTSVDYEQYF.

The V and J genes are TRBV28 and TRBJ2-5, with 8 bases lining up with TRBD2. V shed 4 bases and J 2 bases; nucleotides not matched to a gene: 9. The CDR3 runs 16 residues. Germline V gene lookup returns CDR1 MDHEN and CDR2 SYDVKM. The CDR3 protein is CASSSPIAGSQETQYF. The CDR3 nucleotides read TGTGCCAGCAGTTCCCCCATAGCGGGATCTCAAGAGACCCAGTACTTC.

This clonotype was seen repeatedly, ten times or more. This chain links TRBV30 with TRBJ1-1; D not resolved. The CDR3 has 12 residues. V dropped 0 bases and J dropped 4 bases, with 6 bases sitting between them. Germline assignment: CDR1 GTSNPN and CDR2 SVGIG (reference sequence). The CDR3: CAWSVVGTEAFF. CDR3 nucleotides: TGTGCCTGGAGTGTAGTAGGCACTGAAGCTTTCTTT.